The rows below give T cell receptor beta chains drawn from one sample of a study of vaccination effects on CD4 cells after COVID-19. Their antigens remain unidentified. Data came from immunoSEQ multiplex PCR; TCRdb stores just in-frame clones and leaves some out. Of 70,000 to 95,000 clones listed, around four fifths are singletons. Sequenced here: CD4+ T cells from PBMCs cultured with HCoV-229E spike peptides, sampled before COVID-19 vaccination. These TCRs come from a human donor who received a COVID-19 vaccine. Both conserved end residues are part of each CDR3. Fields, in order: D gene, V gene, clone size, J gene, CDR3 protein, CDR3 DNA. A D gene is named only where the DNA matches it firmly. Size is omitted from some rows. Given values are once, few, many or a class for expanded clones.

d_gene: .; v_gene: TRBV19; abundance: .; j_gene: TRBJ1-5; CDR3aa: CASSIAPNQPQHF; CDR3nt: TGTGCCAGTAGTATAGCCCCAAATCAGCCCCAGCATTTT
d_gene: .; v_gene: TRBV6-5; abundance: .; j_gene: TRBJ1-5; CDR3aa: CASRVGERSNQPQHF; CDR3nt: TGTGCCAGCAGAGTCGGGGAACGTAGCAATCAGCCCCAGCATTTT
d_gene: .; v_gene: TRBV6-2/TRBV6-3; abundance: few; j_gene: TRBJ1-2; CDR3aa: CASSFRHFYGYTF; CDR3nt: TGTGCCAGCAGTTTCCGCCACTTCTATGGCTACACCTTC
d_gene: TRBD1; v_gene: TRBV4-1; abundance: few; j_gene: TRBJ1-3; CDR3aa: CASSQDDEGADTIYF; CDR3nt: TGCGCCAGCAGCCAAGACGACGAGGGGGCTGACACCATATATTTT
d_gene: .; v_gene: TRBV29-1; abundance: .; j_gene: TRBJ1-2; CDR3aa: CSVEQKGDGYGYTF; CDR3nt: TGCAGCGTTGAACAGAAGGGCGATGGCTATGGCTACACCTTC
d_gene: .; v_gene: TRBV5-5; abundance: .; j_gene: TRBJ2-2; CDR3aa: CASSLYVNTGELFF; CDR3nt: TGTGCCAGCAGCTTGTACGTGAACACCGGGGAGCTGTTTTTT
d_gene: TRBD1; v_gene: TRBV6-6; abundance: .; j_gene: TRBJ1-5; CDR3aa: CAVVMGQGVGQPQHF; CDR3nt: TGTGCCGTAGTAATGGGACAGGGAGTGGGTCAGCCCCAGCATTTT
d_gene: .; v_gene: TRBV27; abundance: .; j_gene: TRBJ1-2; CDR3aa: CASSSVSSDSSVYGYTF; CDR3nt: TGTGCCAGCAGTTCGGTTAGCTCAGACTCATCCGTCTATGGCTACACCTTC
d_gene: .; v_gene: TRBV5-1; abundance: .; j_gene: TRBJ1-3; CDR3aa: CASSLYGQKASGNTIYF; CDR3nt: TGCGCCAGCAGCTTGTACGGACAGAAGGCCTCTGGAAACACCATATATTTT
d_gene: .; v_gene: TRBV20-1; abundance: few; j_gene: TRBJ1-2; CDR3aa: CSAIQGYGYTF; CDR3nt: TGCAGTGCAATACAGGGCTATGGCTACACCTTC
d_gene: .; v_gene: TRBV9; abundance: once; j_gene: TRBJ2-1; CDR3aa: CASSSMNNEQFF; CDR3nt: TGTGCCAGCAGCTCAATGAACAATGAGCAGTTCTTC
d_gene: .; v_gene: TRBV12-3/TRBV12-4; abundance: .; j_gene: TRBJ1-6; CDR3aa: CASSFSWGSPLHF; CDR3nt: TGTGCCAGCAGTTTTTCATGGGGGTCACCCCTCCACTTT
d_gene: .; v_gene: TRBV19; abundance: few; j_gene: TRBJ1-5; CDR3aa: CASSIIGALNQPQHF; CDR3nt: TGTGCCAGTAGTATTATCGGGGCTTTAAATCAGCCCCAGCATTTT
d_gene: TRBD1; v_gene: TRBV3-1/TRBV3-2; abundance: .; j_gene: TRBJ2-5; CDR3aa: CASSQGQGETQYF; CDR3nt: TGTGCCAGCAGCCAAGGACAGGGAGAGACCCAGTACTTC
d_gene: .; v_gene: TRBV7-6; abundance: .; j_gene: TRBJ1-5; CDR3aa: CASSLGALSNQPQHF; CDR3nt: TGTGCCAGCAGCTTAGGGGCTTTGAGCAATCAGCCCCAGCATTTT
d_gene: .; v_gene: TRBV29-1; abundance: .; j_gene: TRBJ1-1; CDR3aa: CSVQLMNTEAFF; CDR3nt: TGCAGCGTTCAGCTCATGAACACTGAAGCTTTCTTT
d_gene: TRBD2; v_gene: TRBV10-3; abundance: once; j_gene: TRBJ2-5; CDR3aa: CAISRMEGLYKETQYF; CDR3nt: TGTGCCATCAGTAGGATGGAGGGACTATACAAGGAGACCCAGTACTTC
d_gene: TRBD1; v_gene: TRBV18; abundance: .; j_gene: TRBJ2-5; CDR3aa: CASSPPGQARQTQYF; CDR3nt: TGTGCCAGCTCACCACCAGGACAGGCTAGGCAGACCCAGTACTTC
d_gene: .; v_gene: TRBV3-1/TRBV3-2; abundance: .; j_gene: TRBJ2-2; CDR3aa: CASSPRRGNTGELFF; CDR3nt: TGTGCCAGCAGCCCCAGGAGAGGAAATACCGGGGAGCTGTTTTTT
d_gene: .; v_gene: TRBV9; abundance: .; j_gene: TRBJ2-1; CDR3aa: CASSVDGGPYNEQFF; CDR3nt: TGTGCCAGCAGCGTAGACGGGGGCCCCTACAATGAGCAGTTCTTC
d_gene: .; v_gene: TRBV7-9; abundance: .; j_gene: TRBJ2-1; CDR3aa: CASSEMGPYNEQFF; CDR3nt: TGTGCCAGCAGCGAGATGGGGCCCTACAATGAGCAGTTCTTC
d_gene: TRBD1; v_gene: TRBV6-1; abundance: few; j_gene: TRBJ2-5; CDR3aa: CASRPDRAETQYF; CDR3nt: TGTGCCAGCAGACCCGACAGGGCAGAGACCCAGTACTTC
d_gene: .; v_gene: TRBV12-3/TRBV12-4; abundance: .; j_gene: TRBJ1-2; CDR3aa: CASSLQSNYGYTF; CDR3nt: TGTGCCAGCAGTTTACAGAGTAACTATGGCTACACCTTC
d_gene: .; v_gene: TRBV6-5; abundance: .; j_gene: TRBJ1-1; CDR3aa: CASSSAWRTEAFF; CDR3nt: TGTGCCAGCAGTTCGGCATGGAGGACTGAAGCTTTCTTT
d_gene: .; v_gene: TRBV3-1/TRBV3-2; abundance: .; j_gene: TRBJ1-1; CDR3aa: CASSRGGTGENTEAFF; CDR3nt: TGTGCCAGCAGCCGCGGGGGAACAGGAGAGAACACTGAAGCTTTCTTT
d_gene: .; v_gene: TRBV28; abundance: .; j_gene: TRBJ1-4; CDR3aa: CASSSAGATNEKLFF; CDR3nt: TGTGCCAGCAGTTCCGCGGGGGCAACTAATGAAAAACTGTTTTTT
d_gene: TRBD2; v_gene: TRBV27; abundance: .; j_gene: TRBJ2-5; CDR3aa: CASSLKGLAGPQETQYF; CDR3nt: TGTGCCAGCAGTTTAAAGGGACTAGCGGGACCACAAGAGACCCAGTACTTC
d_gene: TRBD1; v_gene: TRBV4-3; abundance: .; j_gene: TRBJ2-6; CDR3aa: CASSQGWDRGRGANVLTF; CDR3nt: TGCGCCAGCAGCCAAGGATGGGACAGGGGGCGTGGGGCCAACGTCCTGACTTTC
d_gene: TRBD2; v_gene: TRBV30; abundance: .; j_gene: TRBJ2-3; CDR3aa: CAGQRGGTDTQYF; CDR3nt: TGTGCCGGACAGCGGGGGGGCACAGATACGCAGTATTTT
d_gene: TRBD1; v_gene: TRBV28; abundance: .; j_gene: TRBJ2-3; CDR3aa: CASSLDPRTGGGADTQYF; CDR3nt: TGTGCCAGCAGTTTAGATCCCCGAACAGGGGGCGGCGCAGATACGCAGTATTTT
d_gene: TRBD1; v_gene: TRBV24-1; abundance: .; j_gene: TRBJ2-2; CDR3aa: CATSDVGQKNTGELFF; CDR3nt: TGTGCCACCAGTGATGTGGGACAGAAGAACACCGGGGAGCTGTTTTTT
d_gene: TRBD1; v_gene: TRBV6-4; abundance: .; j_gene: TRBJ1-2; CDR3aa: CASIGQGINYGYTF; CDR3nt: TGTGCCAGCATTGGACAGGGCATTAACTATGGCTACACCTTC
d_gene: .; v_gene: TRBV6-5; abundance: .; j_gene: TRBJ2-3; CDR3aa: CASTPPTDTQYF; CDR3nt: TGTGCCAGCACTCCTCCCACAGATACGCAGTATTTT
d_gene: .; v_gene: TRBV24-1; abundance: .; j_gene: TRBJ2-2; CDR3aa: CATSDSGYTNTGELFF; CDR3nt: TGTGCCACCAGTGATTCCGGATACACGAACACCGGGGAGCTGTTTTTT
d_gene: .; v_gene: TRBV24-1; abundance: .; j_gene: TRBJ1-2; CDR3aa: CATSGGYGYTF; CDR3nt: TGTGCCACCAGTGGGGGGTATGGCTACACCTTC
d_gene: TRBD1; v_gene: TRBV5-1; abundance: few; j_gene: TRBJ1-6; CDR3aa: CASSLDRGSPLHF; CDR3nt: TGCGCCAGCAGCCTTGACAGGGGGTCACCCCTCCACTTT
d_gene: TRBD2; v_gene: TRBV5-1; abundance: once; j_gene: TRBJ2-1; CDR3aa: CASSARTGTSGNEQFF; CDR3nt: TGCGCCAGCAGCGCAAGAACCGGGACTAGCGGCAATGAGCAGTTCTTC
d_gene: .; v_gene: TRBV2; abundance: .; j_gene: TRBJ2-1; CDR3aa: CASSEGQGGINEQFF; CDR3nt: TGTGCCAGCAGTGAAGGGCAGGGGGGAATTAATGAGCAGTTCTTC
d_gene: TRBD1; v_gene: TRBV4-1; abundance: few; j_gene: TRBJ1-2; CDR3aa: CASSQAGTANYGYTF; CDR3nt: TGCGCCAGCAGCCAGGCCGGGACAGCAAACTATGGCTACACCTTC
d_gene: TRBD2; v_gene: TRBV24-1; abundance: .; j_gene: TRBJ2-1; CDR3aa: CATSAGGRVQFF; CDR3nt: TGTGCCACCAGTGCGGGGGGTCGGGTGCAGTTCTTC
d_gene: .; v_gene: TRBV11-3; abundance: .; j_gene: TRBJ2-2; CDR3aa: CASSSRGELFF; CDR3nt: TGTGCCAGCAGCTCCCGGGGGGAGCTGTTTTTT
d_gene: .; v_gene: TRBV19; abundance: .; j_gene: TRBJ2-3; CDR3aa: CASREGRLSTDTQYF; CDR3nt: TGTGCCAGTAGAGAGGGGCGATTAAGCACAGATACGCAGTATTTT
d_gene: .; v_gene: TRBV7-2; abundance: .; j_gene: TRBJ2-5; CDR3aa: CASSLALSGLGETQYF; CDR3nt: TGTGCCAGCAGCTTAGCGCTGTCAGGGTTAGGGGAGACCCAGTACTTC
d_gene: .; v_gene: TRBV5-1; abundance: .; j_gene: TRBJ1-2; CDR3aa: CASSLLSGTIHGYTF; CDR3nt: TGCGCCAGCAGCTTGTTGTCAGGCACTATCCATGGCTACACCTTC
d_gene: .; v_gene: TRBV6-1; abundance: once; j_gene: TRBJ2-5; CDR3aa: CASSEIERGTQYF; CDR3nt: TGTGCCAGCAGTGAGATAGAACGGGGGACCCAGTACTTC
d_gene: .; v_gene: TRBV7-9; abundance: .; j_gene: TRBJ1-6; CDR3aa: CASSLAVSNSPLHF; CDR3nt: TGTGCCAGCAGCTTAGCGGTGTCTAATTCACCCCTCCACTTT
d_gene: TRBD1; v_gene: TRBV10-3; abundance: .; j_gene: TRBJ1-2; CDR3aa: CAISERGQGLGYTF; CDR3nt: TGTGCCATCAGTGAGCGCGGACAGGGGCTTGGCTACACCTTC
d_gene: TRBD1; v_gene: TRBV12-5; abundance: .; j_gene: TRBJ2-6; CDR3aa: CASGPGQGRSGANVLTF; CDR3nt: TGTGCTAGTGGTCCGGGACAGGGGAGGTCTGGGGCCAACGTCCTGACTTTC
d_gene: TRBD1; v_gene: TRBV24-1; abundance: .; j_gene: TRBJ2-2; CDR3aa: CATSAKQGTNTGELFF; CDR3nt: TGTGCCACCAGTGCCAAACAGGGGACGAACACCGGGGAGCTGTTTTTT
d_gene: .; v_gene: TRBV5-1; abundance: .; j_gene: TRBJ2-2; CDR3aa: CASSLTIGAIPLAAIRTGELFF; CDR3nt: TGCGCCAGCAGCTTGACGATCGGAGCGATCCCCTTAGCCGCTATACGGACCGGGGAGCTGTTTTTT
d_gene: TRBD1; v_gene: TRBV7-2; abundance: .; j_gene: TRBJ1-2; CDR3aa: CASSQGQGRGGYTF; CDR3nt: TGTGCCAGCAGCCAGGGACAGGGCAGGGGTGGCTACACCTTC
d_gene: .; v_gene: TRBV5-8; abundance: .; j_gene: TRBJ2-6; CDR3aa: CASSLEEWSAKGANVLTF; CDR3nt: TGTGCCAGCAGCTTGGAAGAGTGGTCGGCAAAAGGGGCCAACGTCCTGACTTTC
d_gene: TRBD1; v_gene: TRBV18; abundance: few; j_gene: TRBJ2-2; CDR3aa: CASSPPDRMNTGELFF; CDR3nt: TGTGCCAGCTCACCACCGGACAGGATGAACACCGGGGAGCTGTTTTTT